This TCR beta chain was sequenced during a study of beta chain features in type 1 diabetes. Findings and limits, study-wide: When Type 1 diabetes patients were examined, their TCRB CDR3s proved moderately but significantly shorter in all four CD4+ subsets.

What was sequenced were expressed TCRB transcripts, since all of the isolated RNA had been reverse transcribed. Regulatory, naive and central memory T cell samples averaged roughly 4 million reads. Profiled with immunoSEQ multiplex PCR; TCRdb holds only in-frame clones, not every one. The sample shows 250,000 or so clones, about 20% of them seen only once. With 0 bases removed from V and 4 bases from J, the gap between germline ends came to 6 bases. Germline V CDR1 and CDR2: SGHTA, FQGNSA. The CDR3 has 13 residues. Concerning this clone itself: Antigen unknown.

It was via CD45RO/CCR7/CD25/CD127/CD95/CD27 that CD4+ naive, central memory, regulatory and stem cell-like memory cells were sorted. Populations obtained by sorting all exceeded 95% purity. The genes are TRBV7-2 and TRBJ2-5; D gene uncertain. The receptor was derived from a woman aged 40-49 years with type 1 diabetes. Sequencing was done on a sample of naive CD4+ T cells from blood. CDR3 nucleotides: TGTGCCAGCAGCTTAGCCCGAGCAGAGACCCAGTACTTC. Translating it yields CASSLARAETQYF.